The 17 T cell receptor beta chains given below trace back to one sample, sequenced in a study of monozygotic twins with inflammatory bowel disease (dated by TCRdb to the late 2010s). The library came from 5' RACE. The listed sequencing device is Illumina HiSeq 2500. The reads, reprocessed by TCRdb, yield one row per CDR3 protein sequence and no DNA. The sample's clone listing holds around 220,000 distinct CDR3 sequences. 7.5% to 8% of the sample is taken by the ten largest. Sequenced input: blood. Receptors were obtained from a human donor with ulcerative colitis or Crohn's disease, or a healthy co-twin of an affected twin (not recorded which).

J is TRBJ1-5 and V is TRBV7-2; the TCRdb call, TRBD1, lacks DNA for checking. The CDR3 contains 14 residues. The V gene's germline CDR1 is SGHTA and CDR2 FQGNSA. CDR3 residues: CASSFPGGDQPQHF.

V and J are TRBV9 and TRBJ2-1; TCRdb selects TRBD1, and the lack of DNA leaves this call unchecked. The CDR3 covers 15 residues. Germline V gene lookup returns CDR1 SGDLS and CDR2 YYNGEE. CDR3 region: CASSVGGPSYNEQFF.

The CDR3: CASSFDRTRYEQYF. The chain uses TRBV5-5 and TRBJ2-7; TCRdb selects TRBD1, and the lack of DNA leaves this call unchecked. Germline loops: CDR1 SGHKS, CDR2 YYEKEE (reference sequence). CDR3 length equals 14 residues.

The J gene is TRBJ1-2, the V gene TRBV5-1. The germline CDR1 and CDR2 sequences are SGHRS and YFSETQ. The CDR3 length is 13 residues. This CDR3 reads CASSSSEAYGYTF.

This rearrangement joins TRBV14 to TRBJ1-1. Germline lookup yields CDR1 SGHDN and CDR2 FVKESK. CDR3 length equals 15 residues. CDR3 sequence: CASSQGDWVGTEAFF.

The gene calls are TRBV5-1 and TRBJ2-2; TCRdb's D call of TRBD1 is untestable without DNA. There are 14 residues in the CDR3. Per the germline V gene, CDR1 is SGHRS and CDR2 is YFSETQ. The CDR3 sequence: CASSLRGGDGELFF. The variable domain in full, with the rest retrieved from reference TRBV5-1 and TRBJ2-2, is KAGVTQTPRYLIKTRGQQVTLSCSPISGHRSVSWYQQTPGQGLQFLFEYFSETQRNKGNFPGRFSGRQFSNSRSEMNVSTLELGDSALYLCASSLRGGDGELFFGEGSRLTVL.

V usage is TRBV6-2 or TRBV6-3 and J usage is TRBJ1-5; TCRdb lists TRBD1, though no DNA is available to test this call. Germline V CDR1 and CDR2: MNHEY, SVGEGT. The CDR3 runs 15 residues. The chain's CDR3 is CASSPGGGGNQPQHF.

The chain carries TRBV18 and TRBJ1-1. The CDR3 totals 14 residues. Per germline, CDR1 KGHSH and CDR2 LQKENI. The CDR3 reads CASSPPGWITEAFF.

This chain uses TRBV12-3 or TRBV12-4 with TRBJ2-3; the D call from TCRdb, TRBD2, cannot be confirmed without DNA. The CDR3 runs to 15 residues. The CDR3 loop reads CASSTTSGSSDTQYF.

V is TRBV5-1 and J is TRBJ2-1. The CDR3 covers 15 residues. Germline V gene data show CDR1 as SGHRS and CDR2 as YFSETQ. This CDR3 reads CASSFVEGLVGEQFF.

The chain employs TRBV5-1 and TRBJ1-1. Per the germline V gene, CDR1 is SGHRS and CDR2 is YFSETQ. The CDR3 loop spans 16 amino acids. This CDR3 is CASSLDQLSMNTEAFF.

The chain employs TRBV5-1 and TRBJ1-1; checking the TCRdb D call of TRBD1 is not possible without DNA. CDR3 length equals 15 residues. Germline V lookup: CDR1 SGHRS, CDR2 YFSETQ. This CDR3 reads CASSTLQGQNTEAFF.

The rearrangement uses TRBV28 and TRBJ1-5; absent DNA, TCRdb's TRBD1 call cannot be checked. Germline values: CDR1 MDHEN, CDR2 SYDVKM. The CDR3 contains 13 residues. The CDR3 sequence: CASSPTDRQPQHF.

This chain uses TRBV7-9 with TRBJ1-2. In germline, CDR1 is SEHNR, CDR2 FQNEAQ (reference sequence). CDR3 length: 16 amino acids. The CDR3 is CASSLVPSPERYGYTF.

V and J are TRBV14 and TRBJ2-2; TCRdb's D call, TRBD2, is unchecked because there is no DNA. CDR3 length: 15 amino acids. Looked up from germline, CDR1 is SGHDN and CDR2 is FVKESK. This CDR3 is CASSQAGGGNGELFF.

V and J are TRBV3-1 and TRBJ2-1; TCRdb proposes TRBD2, but this gene call is untestable without DNA. CDR1 and CDR2 from the germline V gene are LGHDT and YNNKEL (reference sequence). This CDR3 comprises 16 residues. CDR3 region: CASSQLPGLGGNEQFF.

The rearrangement links TRBV20-1 to TRBJ1-3; TCRdb outputs TRBD1, but without DNA this stays unchecked. Germline-derived CDR1 and CDR2 are DFQATT and SNEGSKA (reference sequence). This CDR3 comprises 13 residues. The chain's CDR3 is CSAQPGSLNTIYF.